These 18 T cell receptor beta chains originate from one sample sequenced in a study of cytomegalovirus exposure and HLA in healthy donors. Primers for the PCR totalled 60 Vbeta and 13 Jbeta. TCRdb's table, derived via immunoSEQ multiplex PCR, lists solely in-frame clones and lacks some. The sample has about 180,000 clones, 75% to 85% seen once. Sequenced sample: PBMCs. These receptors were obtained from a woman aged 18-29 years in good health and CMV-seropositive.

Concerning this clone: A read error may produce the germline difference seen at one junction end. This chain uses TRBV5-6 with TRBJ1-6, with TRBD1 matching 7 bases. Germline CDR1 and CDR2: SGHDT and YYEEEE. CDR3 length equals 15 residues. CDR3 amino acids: CASTLIGTENSPLHF. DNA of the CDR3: TGTGCCAGCACCTTGATCGGGACAGAGAATTCACCCCTCCACTTT.

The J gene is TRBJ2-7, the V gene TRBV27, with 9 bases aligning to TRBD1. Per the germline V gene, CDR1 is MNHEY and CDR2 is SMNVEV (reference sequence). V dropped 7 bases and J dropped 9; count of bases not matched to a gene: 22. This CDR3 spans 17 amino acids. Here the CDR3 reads CASTRGTGGEPHRGQYF. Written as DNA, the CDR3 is TGTGCCAGCACCCGGGGAACAGGGGGCGAACCACACCGGGGGCAGTACTTC.

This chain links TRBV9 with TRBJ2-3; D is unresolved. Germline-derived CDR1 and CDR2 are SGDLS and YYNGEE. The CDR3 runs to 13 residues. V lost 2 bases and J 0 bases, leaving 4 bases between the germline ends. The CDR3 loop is CASSVGSTDTQYF. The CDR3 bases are TGTGCCAGCAGCGTCGGGAGCACAGATACGCAGTATTTT.

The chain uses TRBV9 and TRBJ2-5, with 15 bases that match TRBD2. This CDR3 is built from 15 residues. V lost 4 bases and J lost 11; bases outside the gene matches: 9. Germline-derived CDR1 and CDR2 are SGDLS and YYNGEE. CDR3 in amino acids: CASSPRGLAGGLQYF. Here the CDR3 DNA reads TGTGCCAGCAGCCCCCGGGGACTAGCGGGGGGCCTGCAGTACTTC.

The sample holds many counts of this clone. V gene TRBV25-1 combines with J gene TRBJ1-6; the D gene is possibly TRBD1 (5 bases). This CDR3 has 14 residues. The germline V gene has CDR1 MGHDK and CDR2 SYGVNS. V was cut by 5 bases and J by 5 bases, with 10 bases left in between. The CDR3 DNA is TGTGCCAGCAGTTCAGGGTCGGATAATTCACCCCTCCACTTT. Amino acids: CASSSGSDNSPLHF.

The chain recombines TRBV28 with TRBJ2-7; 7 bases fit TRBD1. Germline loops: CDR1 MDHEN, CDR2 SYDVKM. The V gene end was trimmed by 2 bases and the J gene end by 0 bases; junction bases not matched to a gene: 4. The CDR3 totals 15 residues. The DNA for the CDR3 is TGTGCCAGCAGTTTAACAGGGGTTTTCTCCTACGAGCAGTACTTC. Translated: CASSLTGVFSYEQYF.

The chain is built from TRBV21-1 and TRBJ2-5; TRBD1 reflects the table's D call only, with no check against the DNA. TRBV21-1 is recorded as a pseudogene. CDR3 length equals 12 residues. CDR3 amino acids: CAIQGDQETQYF. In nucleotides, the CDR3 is TGTGCCATCCAGGGGGACCAAGAGACCCAGTACTTC.

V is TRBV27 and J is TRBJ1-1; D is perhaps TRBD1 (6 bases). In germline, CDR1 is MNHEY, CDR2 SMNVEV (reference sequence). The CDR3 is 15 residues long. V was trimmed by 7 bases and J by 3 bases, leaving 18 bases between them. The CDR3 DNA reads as TGTGCCAGCACTCCATTGGGGGCGGTGGACACTGAAGCTTTCTTT. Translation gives CASTPLGAVDTEAFF.

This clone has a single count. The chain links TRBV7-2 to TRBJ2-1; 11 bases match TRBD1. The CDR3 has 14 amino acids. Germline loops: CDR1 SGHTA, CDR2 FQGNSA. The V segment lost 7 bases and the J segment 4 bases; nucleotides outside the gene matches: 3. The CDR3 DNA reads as TGTGCCAGCAAGGGACAGGGGGATTACAATGAGCAGTTCTTC. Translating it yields CASKGQGDYNEQFF. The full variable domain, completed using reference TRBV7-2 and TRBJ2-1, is GAGVSQSPSNKVTEKGKDVELRCDPISGHTALYWYRQSLGQGLEFLIYFQGNSAPDKSGLPSDRFSAERTGGSVSTLTIQRTQQEDSAVYLCASKGQGDYNEQFFGPGTRLTVL.

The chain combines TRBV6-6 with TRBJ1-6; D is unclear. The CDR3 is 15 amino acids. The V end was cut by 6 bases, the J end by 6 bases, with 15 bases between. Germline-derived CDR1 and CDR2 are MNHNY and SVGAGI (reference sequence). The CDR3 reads CASSQAQLVNSPLHF. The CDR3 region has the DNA TGTGCCAGCAGCCAAGCACAGCTGGTTAATTCACCCCTCCACTTT.

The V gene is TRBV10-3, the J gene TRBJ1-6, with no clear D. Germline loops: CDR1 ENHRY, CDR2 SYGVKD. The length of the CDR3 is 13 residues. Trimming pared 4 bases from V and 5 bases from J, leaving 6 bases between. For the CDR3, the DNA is TGTGCCATCAGTGGCCGGGATAATTCACCCCTCCACTTT. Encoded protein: CAISGRDNSPLHF.

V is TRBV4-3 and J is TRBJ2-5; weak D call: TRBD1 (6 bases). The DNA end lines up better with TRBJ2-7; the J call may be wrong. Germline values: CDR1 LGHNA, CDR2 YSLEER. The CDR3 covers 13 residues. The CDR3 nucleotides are TGCGCCAGCAGCCGGACAGTTACCTACGAGCAGTACTTC. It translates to CASSRTVTYEQYF.

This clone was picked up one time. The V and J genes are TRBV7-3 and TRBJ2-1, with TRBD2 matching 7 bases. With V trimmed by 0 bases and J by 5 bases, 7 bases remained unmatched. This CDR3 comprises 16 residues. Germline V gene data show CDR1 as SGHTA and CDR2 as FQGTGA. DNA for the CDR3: TGTGCCAGCAGCTTAACGGGCCTAGCGGTGGACAATGAGCAGTTCTTC. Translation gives CASSLTGLAVDNEQFF.

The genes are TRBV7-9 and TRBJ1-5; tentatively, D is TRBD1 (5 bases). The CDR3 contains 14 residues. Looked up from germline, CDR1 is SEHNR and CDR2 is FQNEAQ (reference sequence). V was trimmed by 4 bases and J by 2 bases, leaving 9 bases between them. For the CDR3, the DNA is TGTGCCAGCAGCTCGCCGGGGGGCAATCAGCCCCAGCATTTT. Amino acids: CASSSPGGNQPQHF.

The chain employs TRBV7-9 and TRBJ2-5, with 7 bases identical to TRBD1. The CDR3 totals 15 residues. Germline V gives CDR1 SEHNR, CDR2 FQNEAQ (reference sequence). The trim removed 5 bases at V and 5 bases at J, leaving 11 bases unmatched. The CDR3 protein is CASSKGDSHGETQYF. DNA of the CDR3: TGTGCCAGCAGCAAAGGGGACAGTCATGGGGAGACCCAGTACTTC. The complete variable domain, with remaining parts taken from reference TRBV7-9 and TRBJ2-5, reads DTGVSQNPRHKITKRGQNVTFRCDPISEHNRLYWYRQTLGQGPEFLTYFQNEAQLEKSRLLSDRFSAERPKGSFSTLEIQRTEQGDSAMYLCASSKGDSHGETQYFGPGTRLLVL.

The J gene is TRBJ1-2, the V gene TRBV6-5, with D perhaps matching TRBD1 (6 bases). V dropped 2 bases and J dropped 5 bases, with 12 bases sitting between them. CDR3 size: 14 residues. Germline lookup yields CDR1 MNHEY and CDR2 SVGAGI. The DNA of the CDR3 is TGTGCCAGCAGTTACGGTCGACAGGCGTATGGCTACACCTTC. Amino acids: CASSYGRQAYGYTF.

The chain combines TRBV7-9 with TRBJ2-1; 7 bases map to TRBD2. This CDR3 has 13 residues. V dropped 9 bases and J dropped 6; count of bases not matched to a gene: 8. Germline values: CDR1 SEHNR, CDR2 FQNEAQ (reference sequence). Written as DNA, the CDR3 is TGTGCCAGTTCACTAGCGCCAGCCAATGAGCAGTTCTTC. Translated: CASSLAPANEQFF.

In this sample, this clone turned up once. The CDR3 spells CASSLKLTGVVNSPLHF. As DNA, the CDR3 is TGTGCCAGCAGCTTAAAATTGACAGGAGTCGTCAATTCACCCCTCCACTTT. This chain connects TRBV7-8 to TRBJ1-6, with D tentatively TRBD1 (6 bases). This CDR3 is built from 17 residues. V was clipped by 2 bases and J by 7 bases, with 18 bases between them. In germline, CDR1 is SGHVS, CDR2 FQNEAQ.